One and the same sample provided the 10 T cell receptor beta chains below, sequenced in a study of breast tumors, draining lymph nodes, adjacent tissues. Samples came from axillary lymph nodes draining the breast cancer. TCRdb independently ran MiXCR on the multiplex PCR reads; one entry per CDR3 protein. The sample consists of 180,000 or so distinct CDR3 sequences, 30% to 35% of them appearing once. The sample taken for sequencing was axillary lymph node tissue. The receptors originated from a female donor with breast cancer. Some clones in this sample may be carry-over from other donors' samples.

This sequence joins TRBV9 and TRBJ1-3, with a weak D call TRBD1 (5 bases). V was clipped by 0 bases and J by 4 bases, with 14 bases between them. In germline, CDR1 is SGDLS, CDR2 YYNGEE. This CDR3 is built from 16 residues. DNA for the CDR3: TGTGCCAGCAGCGTAGGGGGGTCAGGTACCGGAAACACCATATATTTT. This codes for CASSVGGSGTGNTIYF.

About this clonotype: This could be a read error, since a much larger clone is one nucleotide away. J is TRBJ2-5 and V is TRBV18, with TRBD2 matching 13 bases. Trimming took 6 bases from V and 0 from J; bases not matched to a gene: 13. The CDR3 extends over 19 amino acids. Germline CDR1 reads KGHSH; CDR2 reads LQKENI. The CDR3 reads CASSSLTSGRRVYQETQYF. The CDR3 region has the DNA TGTGCCAGCTCTTCCCTGACTAGCGGGAGGAGAGTATACCAAGAGACCCAGTACTTC. Looking up the rest from reference TRBV18 and TRBJ2-5 gives the full variable domain: NAGVMQNPRHLVRRRGQEARLRCSPMKGHSHVYWYRQLPEEGLKFMVYLQKENIIDESGMPKERFSAEFPKEGPSILRIQQVVRGDSAAYFCASSSLTSGRRVYQETQYFGPGTRLLVL.

This clonotype was recorded at least ten times. The chain recombines TRBV7-9 with TRBJ2-1; D not certain. Trimming cost V 5 bases and J 8 bases, with 22 bases left between them. This CDR3 is built from 16 residues. CDR1 is SEHNR, CDR2 FQNEAQ, per germline (reference sequence). The CDR3 DNA reads as TGTGCCAGCAGCCCCAGTCTTGCGAGTCCCCTCTATGAGCAGTTCTTC. It is translated as CASSPSLASPLYEQFF.

Ten or more counts support this clonotype. J is TRBJ1-2 and V is TRBV6-5; D not resolved. The CDR3 sequence is 14 residues long. V was cut by 6 bases and J by 7 bases, with 18 bases left in between. Germline CDR1 is MNHEY and CDR2 is SVGAGI. CDR3: CASSQTPSRSGYTF. The CDR3 nucleotides are TGTGCCAGCAGCCAAACCCCAAGCAGATCTGGCTACACCTTC.

The chain is built from TRBV11-2 and TRBJ1-5; no clear D. V was pared by 5 bases and J by 11 bases, with 19 bases between. CDR3 length: 14 amino acids. The V gene's germline CDR1 is SGHAT and CDR2 FQNNGV. In DNA, the CDR3 is TGTGCCAGCAGCCTGCTAGCGTTGCAAGAGACCCAGCATTTT. Protein sequence: CASSLLALQETQHF.

The genes are TRBV6-6 and TRBJ2-3, with 8 bases matching TRBD2. V was clipped by 5 bases and J by 11 bases; unmatched bases: 24. CDR1 is MNHNY and CDR2 is SVGAGI in the germline V gene (reference sequence). This CDR3 contains 18 residues. CDR3 sequence reads: CASSPLGLAGSSYNEQYF. CDR3 bases: TGTGCCAGCAGTCCCTTGGGGTTAGCGGGGAGCTCCTACAATGAGCAGTATTTT.

To note about this clonotype: This clone may be a read error of a much larger clone one base away. The chain joins TRBV20-1 to TRBJ2-7; TRBD2 matches 9 bases. Germline CDR1 DFQATT, CDR2 SNEGSKA (reference sequence). The CDR3 sequence is 13 residues long. The DNA of the CDR3 is TGCAGTGCTAGTCGGCTAGCGGGATACGCGCAGTACTTC. Its translation: CSASRLAGYAQYF.

This clonotype was detected ten times or more. The chain carries TRBV28 and TRBJ1-6, with D tentatively TRBD1 (6 bases). The V and J ends lost 5 bases and 7 bases respectively, with 18 bases between them. This CDR3 has 16 amino acids. The V gene's germline CDR1 is MDHEN and CDR2 SYDVKM. The CDR3 coding sequence is TGTGCCAGCAGTACCCAGACAGGCTCGCCGAATTCACCCCTCCACTTT. The encoded protein is CASSTQTGSPNSPLHF.

This clonotype was recorded many times. This chain links TRBV30 with TRBJ2-3, with TRBD2 as a possible D gene (6 bases). V shed 5 bases and J shed 2 bases, with 17 bases lying between them. The CDR3 is 15 residues long. Per the germline V gene, CDR1 is GTSNPN and CDR2 is SVGIG (reference sequence). In DNA form, the CDR3 reads TGTGCCTGGGGACTTGAGTGGGGGGTCACAGATACGCAGTATTTT. It yields the protein CAWGLEWGVTDTQYF.

The chain uses TRBV4-3 and TRBJ1-6, with D possibly matching TRBD1 (6 bases). The germline gives CDR1 LGHNA, CDR2 YSLEER. The V gene lost 6 bases and the J gene lost 5 bases, with 11 bases spanning the gap. The CDR3 is 14 amino acids. CDR3 sequence reads: CASSPGQNNSPLHF. CDR3 sequence (DNA): TGCGCCAGCAGTCCTGGACAGAATAATTCACCCCTCCACTTT.